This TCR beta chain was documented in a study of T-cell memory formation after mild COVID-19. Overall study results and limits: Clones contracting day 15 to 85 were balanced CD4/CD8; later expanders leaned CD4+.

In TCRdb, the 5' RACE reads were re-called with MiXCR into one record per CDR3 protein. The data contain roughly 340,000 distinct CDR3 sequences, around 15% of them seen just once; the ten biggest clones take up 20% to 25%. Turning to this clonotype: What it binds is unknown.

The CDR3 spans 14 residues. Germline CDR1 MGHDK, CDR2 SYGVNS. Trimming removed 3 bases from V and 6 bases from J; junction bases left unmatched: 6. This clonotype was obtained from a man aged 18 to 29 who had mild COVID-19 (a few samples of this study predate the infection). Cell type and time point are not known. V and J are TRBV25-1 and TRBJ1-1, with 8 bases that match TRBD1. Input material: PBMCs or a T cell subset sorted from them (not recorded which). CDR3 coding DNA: TGTGCCAGCAGTGACCCGAACAGGGGGGCTGAAGCTTTCTTT. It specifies CASSDPNRGAEAFF.